This T cell receptor (beta chain) was observed in a study of blood T cell repertoires in COVID-19. Across the whole study: The United States, Italy and Spain supplied acute and convalescent COVID-19 samples. PBMCs, B-cell-depleted T cells, or T cells provided the cDNA or gDNA that made up the material.

Profiled with immunoSEQ multiplex PCR; TCRdb holds only in-frame clones, not every one. The data contain roughly 38,000 clones, roughly 89% of them seen just once; the ten biggest clones take up about 25%. Trimming cost V 4 bases and J 7 bases; bases outside gene matches: 10. The germline V gene has CDR1 SGDLS and CDR2 YYNGEE. The CDR3 sequence is 15 residues long. The clonotype was recovered from a man between 60 and 75 years old with active or convalescent COVID-19. The V gene is TRBV9, the J gene TRBJ2-4, with 8 bases fitting TRBD1. Input material: peripheral blood. This chain's CDR3 is CASSPRDRMRNIQYF. The CDR3, as DNA: TGTGCCAGCAGCCCCCGGGACAGGATGCGGAACATTCAGTACTTC.